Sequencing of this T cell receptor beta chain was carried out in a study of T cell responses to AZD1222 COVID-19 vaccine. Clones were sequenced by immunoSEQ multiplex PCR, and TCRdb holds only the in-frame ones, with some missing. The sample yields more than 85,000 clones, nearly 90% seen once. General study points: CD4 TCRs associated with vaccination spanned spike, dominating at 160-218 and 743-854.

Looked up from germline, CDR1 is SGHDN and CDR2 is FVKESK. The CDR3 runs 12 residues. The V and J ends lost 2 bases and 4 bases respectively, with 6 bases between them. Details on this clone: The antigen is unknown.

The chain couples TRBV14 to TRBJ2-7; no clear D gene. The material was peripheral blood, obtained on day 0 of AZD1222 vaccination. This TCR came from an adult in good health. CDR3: CASSQWVYEQYF. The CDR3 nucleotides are TGTGCCAGCAGCCAATGGGTTTACGAGCAGTACTTC.